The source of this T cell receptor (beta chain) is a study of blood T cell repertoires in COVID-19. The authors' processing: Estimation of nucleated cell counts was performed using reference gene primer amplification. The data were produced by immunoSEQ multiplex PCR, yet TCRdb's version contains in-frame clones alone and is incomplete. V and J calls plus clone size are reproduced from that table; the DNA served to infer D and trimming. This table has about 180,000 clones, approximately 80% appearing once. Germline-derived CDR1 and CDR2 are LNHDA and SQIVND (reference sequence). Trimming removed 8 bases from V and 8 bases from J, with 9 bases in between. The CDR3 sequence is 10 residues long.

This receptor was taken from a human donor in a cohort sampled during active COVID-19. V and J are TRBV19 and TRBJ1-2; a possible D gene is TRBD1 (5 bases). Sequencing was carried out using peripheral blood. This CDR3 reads CASGRGGYTF. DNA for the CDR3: TGTGCCAGTGGTCGGGGGGGCTACACCTTC.